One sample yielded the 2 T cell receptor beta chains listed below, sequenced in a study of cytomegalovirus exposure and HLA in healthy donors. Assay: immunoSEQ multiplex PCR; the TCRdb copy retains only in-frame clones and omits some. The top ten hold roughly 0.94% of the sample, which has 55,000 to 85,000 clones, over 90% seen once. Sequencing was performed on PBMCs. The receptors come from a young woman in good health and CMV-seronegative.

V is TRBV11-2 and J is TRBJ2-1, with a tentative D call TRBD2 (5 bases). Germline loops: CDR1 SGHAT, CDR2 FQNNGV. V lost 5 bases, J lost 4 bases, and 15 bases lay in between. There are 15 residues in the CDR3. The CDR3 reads CASSLSRASYNEQFF. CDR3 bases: TGTGCCAGCAGCCTTTCGAGGGCGAGTTACAATGAGCAGTTCTTC.

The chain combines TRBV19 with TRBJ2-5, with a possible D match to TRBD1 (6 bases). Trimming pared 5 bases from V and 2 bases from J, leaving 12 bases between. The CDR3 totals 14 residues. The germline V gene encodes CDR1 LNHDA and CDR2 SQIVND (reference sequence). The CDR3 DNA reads TGTGCCAGTAGTTCAGACAGGAGACAAGAGACCCAGTACTTC. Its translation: CASSSDRRQETQYF.